This T cell receptor beta chain originates from a study of cytomegalovirus exposure and HLA in healthy donors. Overall study results and limits: For cytomegalovirus status, the classifier reportedly gave diagnoses with high specificity and sensitivity. Most TCR sequences were uncommon, yet certain public TCRs appeared in many donors. Among the CMV-associated chains, a few were confirmed in vitro as specific for CMV antigens. Listed as cytomegalovirus-associated were 170 or so TCR beta chains.

Libraries were prepared by immunoSEQ multiplex PCR; TCRdb keeps only in-frame clonotypes and omits some of them. The sample contains 100,000 to 150,000 clones, about 89% of which appear only once. CDR1 SGHNT and CDR2 YENEEA come from the germline V gene. The V end was cut by 5 bases, the J end by 2 bases, with 23 bases between. The CDR3 runs 18 residues. As to this clone: What it binds is not known.

The source is a woman between 18 and 30 years old in good health and CMV-seronegative. The sequenced material came from PBMCs. The chain couples TRBV11-3 to TRBJ2-3; D might be TRBD1 (6 bases). CDR3 sequence reads: CASSASISETGYTDTQYF. For the CDR3, the DNA is TGTGCCAGCAGCGCCTCAATAAGTGAGACAGGTTACACAGATACGCAGTATTTT.